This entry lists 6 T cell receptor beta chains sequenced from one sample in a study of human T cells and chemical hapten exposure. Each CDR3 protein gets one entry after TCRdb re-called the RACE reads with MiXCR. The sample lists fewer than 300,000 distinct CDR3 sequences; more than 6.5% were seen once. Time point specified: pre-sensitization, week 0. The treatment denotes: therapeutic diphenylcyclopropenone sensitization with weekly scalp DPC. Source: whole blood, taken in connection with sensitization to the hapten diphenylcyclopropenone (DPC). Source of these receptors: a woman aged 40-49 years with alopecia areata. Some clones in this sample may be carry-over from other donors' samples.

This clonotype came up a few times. The DNA of the CDR3 is TGTGCCAGCAGTTTGGGCGGGAGACCAGAGACCCAGTACTTC. Encoded protein: CASSLGGRPETQYF. The chain links TRBV27 to TRBJ2-5; 7 nucleotides align to TRBD2. CDR3 length: 14 residues. J was trimmed by 4 bases and V by 3 bases; bases with no gene match: 5. The germline V gene has CDR1 MNHEY and CDR2 SMNVEV (reference sequence).

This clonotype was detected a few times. The CDR3 bases are TGTGCCAGCAGCTTAGATAGTCAGTATGGCTACACCTTC. Translation: CASSLDSQYGYTF. The V and J genes are TRBV7-2 and TRBJ1-2, with D hard to call. Germline V gives CDR1 SGHTA, CDR2 FQGNSA. CDR3 size: 13 residues. V dropped 1 base and J dropped 5 bases, with 8 bases sitting between them.

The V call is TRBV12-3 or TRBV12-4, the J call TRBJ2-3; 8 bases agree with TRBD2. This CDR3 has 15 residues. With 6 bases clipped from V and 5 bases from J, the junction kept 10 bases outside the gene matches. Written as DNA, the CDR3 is TGTGCCAGCAGGGGGGCAGCGGGAGCTGGAGATACGCAGTATTTT. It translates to CASRGAAGAGDTQYF.

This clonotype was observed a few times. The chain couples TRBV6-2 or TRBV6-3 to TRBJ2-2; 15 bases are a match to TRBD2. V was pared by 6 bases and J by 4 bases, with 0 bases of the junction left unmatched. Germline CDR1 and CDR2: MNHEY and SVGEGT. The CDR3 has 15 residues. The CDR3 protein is CASRGLAGGTGELFF. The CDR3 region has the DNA TGTGCCAGCAGGGGACTAGCGGGAGGCACCGGGGAGCTGTTTTTT.

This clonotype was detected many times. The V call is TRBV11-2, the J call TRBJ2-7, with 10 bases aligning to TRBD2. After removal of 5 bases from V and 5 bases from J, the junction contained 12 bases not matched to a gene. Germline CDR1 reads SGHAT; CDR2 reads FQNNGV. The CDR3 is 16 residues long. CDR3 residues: CASSPRGLAGGNEQYF. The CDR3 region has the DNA TGTGCCAGCAGCCCCAGGGGGTTAGCGGGAGGTAACGAGCAGTACTTC.

The CDR3 sequence: CASSYASLLAGSRETQYF. The CDR3, as DNA: TGTGCCAGCAGTTATGCATCCCTCTTAGCGGGATCGAGGGAGACCCAGTACTTC. The chain couples TRBV6-2 or TRBV6-3 to TRBJ2-5, with 8 bases that match TRBD2. The junction had 17 bases not matched to a gene; V was cut back by 3 bases and J by 5 bases. This CDR3 contains 18 residues. Germline V gene data show CDR1 as MNHEY and CDR2 as SVGEGT.